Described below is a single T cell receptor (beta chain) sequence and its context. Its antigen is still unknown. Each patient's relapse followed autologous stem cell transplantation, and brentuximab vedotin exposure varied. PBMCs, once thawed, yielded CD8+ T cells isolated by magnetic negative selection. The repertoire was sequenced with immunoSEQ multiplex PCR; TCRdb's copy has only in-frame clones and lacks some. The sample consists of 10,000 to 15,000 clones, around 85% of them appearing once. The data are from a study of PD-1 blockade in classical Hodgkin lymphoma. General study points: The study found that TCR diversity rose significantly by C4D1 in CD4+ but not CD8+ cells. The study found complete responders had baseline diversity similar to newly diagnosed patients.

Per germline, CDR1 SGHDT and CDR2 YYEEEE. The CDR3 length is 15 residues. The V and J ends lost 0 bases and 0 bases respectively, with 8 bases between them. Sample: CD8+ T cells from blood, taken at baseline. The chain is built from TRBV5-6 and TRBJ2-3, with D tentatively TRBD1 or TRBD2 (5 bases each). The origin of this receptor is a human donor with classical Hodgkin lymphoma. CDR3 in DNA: TGTGCCAGCAGCTTGGGAGGGGTCAGCACAGATACGCAGTATTTT. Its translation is CASSLGGVSTDTQYF.